This T cell receptor (beta chain) was identified in a study of T cell responses to AZD1222 COVID-19 vaccine. Study-wide results and caveats: In a largely white British group with more females than males, clonal diversity was possibly underestimated. The study found Spike-specific TCR breadth and depth rose after two AZD1222 doses. Repertoires were collected only later (after the peak T cell response had occurred). Spike-wide coverage was observed for vaccine-associated CD4 TCRs, with dominant responses at 160-218 and 743-854.

In the case of this clone: Its antigen is not identified.

This CDR3 spans 13 amino acids. Trimming pared 7 bases from V and 6 bases from J, leaving 12 bases between. Germline V gene sequence: CDR1 LNHDA, CDR2 SQIVND (reference sequence). Repertoires were generated with immunoSEQ multiplex PCR, while TCRdb's copy carries only in-frame clones and drops some. The data hold roughly 200,000 clones, with about nine tenths observed a single time. Specimen: peripheral blood, collected 28 days after the second AZD1222 dose. The chain links TRBV19 to TRBJ1-4, with D unclear. The sequence was collected from an adult who received the AZD1222 COVID-19 vaccine. CDR3 sequence (DNA): TGTGCCAGTAATAACAGAGACTATGAAAAACTGTTTTTT. Translated: CASNNRDYEKLFF.